These T cell receptor beta chains were read from a single sample in a study of blood T cell repertoires in COVID-19. Method: immunoSEQ multiplex PCR; TCRdb's copy keeps in-frame clones and lacks some. The repertoire consists of roughly 50,000 clones, with around 79% occurring once and the leading ten covering about 3%. Sequencing input: peripheral blood. The receptor source for this set is a man aged 60 to 75 with acute or convalescent COVID-19. Each CDR3 is given with its conserved first and last residue. For some rows the clone size is stated as once, few or many, or as a class when expanded; others skip it.

V: TRBV7-9; length: 16; size: .; CDR3: CASSPPAGRRSYEQYF
V: TRBV7-9; length: 14; size: few; CDR3: CASSLLFSGNTIYF
V: TRBV28; length: 15; size: .; CDR3: CASSLTSSGANVLTF
V: TRBV5-4; length: 15; size: .; CDR3: CASRPGLADYNEQFF
V: TRBV7-9; length: 15; size: .; CDR3: CASSLEGRTEETQYF
V: TRBV24-1; length: 15; size: .; CDR3: CATSDSGRGTDTQYF
V: TRBV27; length: 15; size: once; CDR3: CASSFGGTGVYEQYF
V: TRBV6-5; length: 13; size: .; CDR3: CASMRVNESPLHF
V: TRBV21-1; length: 12; size: few; CDR3: CASSKTDQPQHF
V: TRBV7-8; length: 15; size: few; CDR3: CASSLSLGLVYEQYF
V: TRBV6-5; length: 14; size: .; CDR3: CAAKQQGRGDEQYF
V: TRBV7-9; length: 16; size: .; CDR3: CASSGDRAIGNQPQHF